This TCR beta chain was sequenced during a study of blood T cell repertoires in COVID-19. Clones were sequenced by immunoSEQ multiplex PCR, and TCRdb holds only the in-frame ones, with some missing. The sample yields 100,000 or so clones, 85% seen once. From germline, CDR1 is MNHEY and CDR2 SMNVEV (reference sequence). The CDR3 loop spans 16 amino acids. The ends lost 5 bases at V and 5 bases at J; junction bases unmatched: 12. V is TRBV27 and J is TRBJ2-7; the match to TRBD1 covers 10 bases. Sequencing input: peripheral blood. This sequence originates from a woman between 65 and 79 years old with active or convalescent COVID-19. The CDR3 sequence is CASSPDSGTGENEQYF. CDR3 DNA: TGTGCCAGCAGTCCCGACTCCGGGACAGGGGAGAACGAGCAGTACTTC.